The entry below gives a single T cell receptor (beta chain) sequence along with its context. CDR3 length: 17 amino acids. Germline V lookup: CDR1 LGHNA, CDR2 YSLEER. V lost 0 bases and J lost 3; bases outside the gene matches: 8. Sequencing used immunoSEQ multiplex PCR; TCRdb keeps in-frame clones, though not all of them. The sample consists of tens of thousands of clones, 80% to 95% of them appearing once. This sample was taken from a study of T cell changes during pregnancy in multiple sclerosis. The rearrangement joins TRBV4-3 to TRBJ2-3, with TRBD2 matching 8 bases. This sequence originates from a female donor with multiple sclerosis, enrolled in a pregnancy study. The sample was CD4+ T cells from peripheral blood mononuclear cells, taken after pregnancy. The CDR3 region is CASSQDWGSGKTDTQYF. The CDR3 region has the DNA TGCGCCAGCAGCCAAGATTGGGGTAGCGGGAAGACAGATACGCAGTATTTT.